This TCR beta chain was captured in a study of blood T cell repertoires in COVID-19. Study details: Specimens from acute and convalescent COVID-19 originated in the United States, Italy and Spain. T cells, B-cell-depleted T cells, or PBMCs provided the cDNA or gDNA that served as material.

This clone was detected only once. Some clones are missing from TCRdb's copy, which holds only in-frame ones; the method was immunoSEQ multiplex PCR. The sample contains 260,000 or so clones, roughly 87% of which appear only once. V lost 6 bases and J lost 3; bases outside the gene matches: 5. The germline CDR1 and CDR2 sequences are SNHLY and FYNNEI. This CDR3 region has 14 residues. Participant age was roughly 18 to 90 years, and participants resided in about two dozen US areas. Cohorts were determined from participant-reported clinical history. The V gene is TRBV2, the J gene TRBJ1-1; 9 positions match TRBD1. The sample comprised PBMCs or T cells enriched from blood (not recorded which). This TCR was recovered from a woman aged 25-40 years with acute COVID-19. The DNA of the CDR3 is TGTGCCAGCAGAGGACAGGGGATTCACACTGAAGCTTTCTTT. Translating gives CASRGQGIHTEAFF.